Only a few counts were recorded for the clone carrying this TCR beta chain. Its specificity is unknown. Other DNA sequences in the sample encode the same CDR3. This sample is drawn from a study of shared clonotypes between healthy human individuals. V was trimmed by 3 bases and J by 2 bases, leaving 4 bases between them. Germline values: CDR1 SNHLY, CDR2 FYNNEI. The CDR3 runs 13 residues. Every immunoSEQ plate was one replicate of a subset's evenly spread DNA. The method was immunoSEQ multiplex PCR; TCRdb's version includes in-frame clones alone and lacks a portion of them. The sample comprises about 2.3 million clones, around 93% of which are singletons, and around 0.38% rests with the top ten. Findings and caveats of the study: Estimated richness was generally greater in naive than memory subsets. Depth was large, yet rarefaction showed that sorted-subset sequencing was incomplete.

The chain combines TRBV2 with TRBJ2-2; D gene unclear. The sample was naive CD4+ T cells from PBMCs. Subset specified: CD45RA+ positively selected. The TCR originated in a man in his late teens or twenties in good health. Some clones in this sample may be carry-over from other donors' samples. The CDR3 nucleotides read TGTGCCAGCAGTGACAGTAACACCGGGGAGCTGTTTTTT. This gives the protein CASSDSNTGELFF.